This record concerns one TCR beta chain sequence. Its antigen target is currently unknown. No base qualities exist here, and no much larger clone lies one base off it. The library was made by the immunoSEQ multiplex PCR assay. The multiplex PCR relied on a mix of 60 forward primers for TCR Vbeta segments and 13 reverse primers for TCR Jbeta segments. A multiplex PCR assay on genomic DNA amplified the CDR3 region of rearranged TCR beta genes. The amplified TCR beta libraries were sequenced on the Illumina HiSeq System as 87-base-pair reads. The paper's data handling went like this. In a later analysis, tens of millions of unique TCR beta chains were counted across the roughly 610 repertoires, and roughly 11 million of these chains were shared by at least two donors. Raw reads were error-corrected and collapsed into unique sequences with a nearest-neighbor algorithm that merged closely related sequences to remove PCR and sequencing errors. CDR3 sequences were aligned to IMGT reference sequences to assign V, D and J gene segments. For a sequence to be retained, a match of at least six nucleotides was required to both a V gene segment and a J gene segment. A rearrangement counted as productive if the CDR3 had no stop codons and remained in frame with V and J, and every other rearrangement counted as non-productive. CDR3 was defined according to IMGT convention as the region running from the second conserved V-encoded cysteine to the conserved J-encoded phenylalanine. Sequences without an unambiguous match to a single V gene segment were excluded from the earlier analysis of 450 to 650 of the donors. An earlier analysis of 587 of the donors classified V segments as functional when productive rearrangements were above 56.7% and as segregating when the standard deviation between donors was above 5%. A statistical classification framework was built to diagnose cytomegalovirus status from the catalog of TCR beta chain sequences. V and J gene assignment, in a later analysis, came from comparing TCR nucleotide sequences with IMGT/GENE-DB human TR gene sequences. A later analysis assigned CDR3 sequences and most-parsimonious VDJ recombination scenarios with the TCRdist pipeline. In a later analysis, each TCR beta chain was defined by its CDR3 amino acid sequence together with its V-gene family, and reads without a unique V-gene family were excluded. A later analysis removed 550 to 650 highly shared, low-generation-probability nucleotide sequences to deal with suspected cross-contamination and a sequencing artifact. For each public chain, a later analysis derived a clonal expansion index from normalized ranks of inferred template counts within each repertoire. In a later analysis, generation probabilities were computed with a VDJ recombination model fitted to out-of-frame rearrangements, and the resulting probabilities were checked against IGoR. In a later analysis, hypergeometric tests were used to score TCR-TCR, TCR-HLA and TCR-CMV co-occurrence, with a repertoire-size bias correction applied to TCR pairs. False discovery rates were estimated in a later analysis by permuting HLA or CMV assignments 20 times. In a later analysis, co-occurring TCRs were grouped using DBSCAN, and TCRdist sequence similarity was added for clustering within HLA-allele-positive subsets. Co-occurrence clustering excluded repertoires with fewer than 30,000 or more than 120,000 public chains, plus five with anomalous nucleotide sharing. The immuneACCESS repertoire file appears here via TCRdb, limited to in-frame rearrangements. These files lack a portion of the clones; in checked studies, under half of the deficit traces to unresolved V genes, and the cause of the others is not known. V, J and clone size derive from that table, while D and trimming were established from the DNA sequence. This sample is represented by approximately 160,000 clones; approximately 80% of them were singletons. 4.5% of the sample is taken by the ten largest.

The cohort was made up of approximately 670 healthy bone marrow donors. Cohort members were all nominally healthy when sampled, although unrecorded immune exposures were likely present. The donor tested CMV seropositive and was one of the 289 seropositive cohort members. A peripheral blood sample was collected from each donor, and TCR beta sequencing was performed on peripheral blood mononuclear cells. The Qiagen DNeasy Blood Extraction Kit was used to extract genomic DNA from the blood cell samples. The source of the sample is a study of cytomegalovirus exposure and HLA in healthy donors (dated by TCRdb to between 2016 and 2019). Describing the broader study: According to an earlier analysis of several hundred of the donors, about 179 million T cells yielded roughly 110 million unique TCR beta sequences and around 300 Gb of sequence data. The number of typed donors differed by locus: roughly 629-640 for A, B, C, DRB1 and DQB1; 522 for DQA1; 606 for DPA1; and roughly 490 for DPB1. On average, over 200,000 unique TCR beta nucleotide sequences were sequenced per donor among 398 genotyped donors of the cohort, with roughly 18% of those sequences being non-productive. A separate validation cohort of about 110 different subjects was used in addition to the approximately 640-subject first cohort. Every repertoire in the discovery cohort had been generated on one and the same sequencing platform. A later analysis re-analyzed previously published TCR beta repertoires from roughly 630 donors and added high-resolution HLA genotyping to study TCR occurrence patterns. The study aimed to test whether signatures of past pathogen exposure could be identified by cataloging public T cell receptors. High-throughput TCR immunosequencing, statistical association of individual TCRs with disease status, and machine learning were combined to predict cytomegalovirus infection status. A later genetic analysis used genome-wide SNP genotypes for about 65% of the 666 donors, treating that subset as a discovery cohort. HLA typing included class I and class II loci at four-digit resolution. Five DR-DQ haplotypes were handled as single units for association and clustering because linkage in the cohort was strong. In an earlier analysis of several hundred of the donors, high-throughput TCR beta sequencing was used to judge whether each TCR beta V gene segment behaved as functional or pseudogenic. The later analysis used no new phenotypic data to find candidate immune exposures, relying instead on TCR beta sequences and their occurrence across donors. The genetic ancestry cluster associated with self-reported Caucasian donors included roughly 84% of the 300 to 400 genotyped donors. An early release covering roughly 580 HLA-typed donors comprised about 300 gigabases of sequencing data and around 85 million unique TCR sequences. The study used immunosequencing to profile the T cell repertoires of more than 650 subjects and linked those repertoires to cytomegalovirus serostatus. Donor age, sex, ethnicity and CMV serostatus were compiled alongside the repertoire data.

CDR1 and CDR2 are drawn from the germline V gene (reference sequence): MNHEY, SMNVEV. Cut back by 2 bases and 5 bases, the V and J ends lie 11 bases apart. CDR3 length: 14 amino acids, cysteine to phenylalanine. The read is trimmed to its CDR3 DNA, 42 bases read in frame from base 1. Overall results and qualifications from the work: A later genetic analysis associated a missense DCLRE1C variant with V-gene and J-gene trimming of TCR beta chains, and an independent cohort replicated the association. The earlier analysis of a few hundred of the donors excluded 15 to 20 rarely observed V segments, including chromosome 9 orphons, because counts were too low. According to a later analysis, parvovirus B19, influenza, CMV and Epstein-Barr virus appeared linked to several top co-occurrence clusters. Sequencing depth was assumed to be roughly uniform across donors in the presence/absence analyses, though that assumption may not hold. HLA typing was unavailable for some donors at each locus, so association tests used only the typed subset. The study gave a list of 150 to 200 TCR beta chains associated with cytomegalovirus. In a later analysis, HLA-associated TCR beta chains showed more clonal expansion and lower generation probabilities than non-associated chains that were equally common. The classifier was reported to diagnose cytomegalovirus status with high specificity and sensitivity in both the original and validation cohorts. A cluster of highly shared sequence variants was judged likely to be a technical artifact of the sequencing pipeline. A further reported finding was that TCR beta sequences accurately predicted the HLA-A and HLA-B alleles for most subjects in the first cohort. According to a later genetic analysis, donors in an Asian-associated ancestry cluster had fewer N-insertions in productive TCRs than the roughly 670-donor mean. Assigning TCR associations to individual alleles was difficult when HLA alleles, especially DR and DQ, strongly co-occurred. Most TCR sequences were observed very rarely across donors, whereas some public TCRs were present in many individuals. CMV serostatus was the only immune exposure information available for the cohort. The 87-base-pair reads could not distinguish some IMGT-functional V segments, including TRBV6-2 and TRBV6-3, so those segments were excluded. Most CMV-associated TCR beta chains appeared to be HLA-restricted in a later analysis, and the HLA associations seemed to be driven largely by CMV exposure. Linkage disequilibrium might explain the correlated functional status among segregating V segments, but an unknown experimental factor could not be ruled out. A later analysis associated about 17,000 TCR beta sequences with specific HLA alleles at a false discovery rate of 0.05. In an earlier analysis of 500 to 650 of the donors, most TCR beta V segments appeared in productive rearrangements about 87% or about 30% of the time, broadly matching IMGT annotations. According to a later analysis, TCR association rates differed among HLA loci, with DRB1 alleles showing the most associated TCRs and HLA-C alleles showing the fewest. Three of the identified cytomegalovirus-associated TCR beta chains were confirmed in vitro to be specific for cytomegalovirus antigens. This cohort had only TCR beta chains sequenced, and the lack of alpha or paired-chain data limited which features could be detected. The authors suggested that the approach could potentially be generalized to other disease states and immunological phenotypes.

This receptor chain uses TRBV27 and TRBJ2-3; the D gene is perhaps TRBD2, from 6 matching bases. The TCR comes from a woman in her forties or fifties in good health and CMV-seropositive. The sequenced sample consisted of PBMCs. CDR3 reads: CASSLNGREDTQYF. DNA sequence: TGTGCCAGCAGTTTAAATGGGCGGGAAGATACGCAGTATTTT.